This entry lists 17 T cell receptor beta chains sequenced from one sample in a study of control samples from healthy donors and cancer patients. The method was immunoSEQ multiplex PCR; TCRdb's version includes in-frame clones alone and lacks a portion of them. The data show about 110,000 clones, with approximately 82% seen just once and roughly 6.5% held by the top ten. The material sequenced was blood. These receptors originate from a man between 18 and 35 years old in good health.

The CDR3 loop is CASSFAGPNYEQYF. The CDR3 coding sequence is TGTGCCAGCAGTTTCGCCGGGCCTAACTACGAGCAGTACTTC. J is TRBJ2-7 and V is TRBV27; D unclear. CDR1 MNHEY and CDR2 SMNVEV come from the germline V gene (reference sequence). With 3 bases removed from V and 3 bases from J, the gap between germline ends came to 12 bases. This CDR3 is built from 14 residues.

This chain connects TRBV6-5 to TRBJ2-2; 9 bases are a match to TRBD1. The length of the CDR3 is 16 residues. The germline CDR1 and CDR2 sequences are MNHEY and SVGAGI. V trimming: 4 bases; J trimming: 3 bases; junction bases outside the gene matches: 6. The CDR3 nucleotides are TGTGCCAGCAGTTTCACGACAGGGGGGGACACCGGGGAGCTGTTTTTT. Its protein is CASSFTTGGDTGELFF.

CDR3 in DNA: TGTGCCACCAGTTACGCAGGGCCTCAGGAGACCCAGTACTTC. Translated, it gives CATSYAGPQETQYF. The chain joins TRBV24-1 to TRBJ2-5; D possibly corresponds to TRBD1 (5 bases). With 6 bases removed from V and 5 bases from J, the gap between germline ends came to 15 bases. Germline assignment: CDR1 KGHDR and CDR2 SFDVKD. The CDR3 extends over 14 amino acids.

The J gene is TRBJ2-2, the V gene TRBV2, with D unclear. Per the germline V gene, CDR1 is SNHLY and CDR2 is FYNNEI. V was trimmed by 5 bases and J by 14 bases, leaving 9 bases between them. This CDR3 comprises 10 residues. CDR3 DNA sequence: TGTGCCAGCAGTCTCGAGGAACTGTTTTTT. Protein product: CASSLEELFF.

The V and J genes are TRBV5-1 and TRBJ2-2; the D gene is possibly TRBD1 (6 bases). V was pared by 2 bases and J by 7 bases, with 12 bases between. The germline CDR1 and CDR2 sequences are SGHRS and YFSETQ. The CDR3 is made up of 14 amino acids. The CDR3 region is CASSLPQGVGELFF. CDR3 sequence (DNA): TGCGCCAGCAGCTTACCACAGGGTGTCGGGGAGCTGTTTTTT.

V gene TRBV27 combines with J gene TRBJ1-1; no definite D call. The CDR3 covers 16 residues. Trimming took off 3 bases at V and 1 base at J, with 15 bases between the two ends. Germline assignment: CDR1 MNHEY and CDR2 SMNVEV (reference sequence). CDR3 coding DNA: TGTGCCAGCAGTTTTATACGAACCCAAGGGAACACTGAAGCTTTCTTT. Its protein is CASSFIRTQGNTEAFF.

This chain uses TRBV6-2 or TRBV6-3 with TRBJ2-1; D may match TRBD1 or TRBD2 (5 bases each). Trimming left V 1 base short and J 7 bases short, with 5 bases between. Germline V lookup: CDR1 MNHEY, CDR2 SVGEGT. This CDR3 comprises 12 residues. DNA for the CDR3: TGTGCCAGCAGTTACTGGGGGAATGAGCAGTTCTTC. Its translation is CASSYWGNEQFF.

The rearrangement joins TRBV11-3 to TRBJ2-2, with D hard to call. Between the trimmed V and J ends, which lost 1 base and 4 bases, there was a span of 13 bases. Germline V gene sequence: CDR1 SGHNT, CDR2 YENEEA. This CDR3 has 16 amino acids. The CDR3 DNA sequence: TGTGCCAGCAGCTTAGGATCCGGGCTTCTCACCGGGGAGCTGTTTTTT. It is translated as CASSLGSGLLTGELFF.

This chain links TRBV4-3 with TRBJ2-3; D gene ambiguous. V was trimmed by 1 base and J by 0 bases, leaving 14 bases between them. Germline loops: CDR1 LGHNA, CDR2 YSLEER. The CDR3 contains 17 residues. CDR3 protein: CASSQGVQRISTDTQYF. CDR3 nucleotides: TGCGCCAGCAGCCAAGGCGTGCAGCGTATAAGCACAGATACGCAGTATTTT.

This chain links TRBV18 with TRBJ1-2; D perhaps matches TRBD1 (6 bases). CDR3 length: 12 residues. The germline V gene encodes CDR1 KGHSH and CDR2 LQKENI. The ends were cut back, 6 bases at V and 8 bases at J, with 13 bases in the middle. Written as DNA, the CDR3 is TGTGCCAGCTCGCCGGACAGTGACGGCTACACCTTC. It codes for CASSPDSDGYTF.

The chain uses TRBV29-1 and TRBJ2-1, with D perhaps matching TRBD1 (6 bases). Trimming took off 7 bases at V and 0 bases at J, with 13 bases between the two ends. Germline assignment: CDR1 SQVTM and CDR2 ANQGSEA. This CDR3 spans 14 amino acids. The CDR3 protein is CSASDRPSYNEQFF. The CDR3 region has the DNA TGCAGCGCCAGTGACAGGCCCTCCTACAATGAGCAGTTCTTC.

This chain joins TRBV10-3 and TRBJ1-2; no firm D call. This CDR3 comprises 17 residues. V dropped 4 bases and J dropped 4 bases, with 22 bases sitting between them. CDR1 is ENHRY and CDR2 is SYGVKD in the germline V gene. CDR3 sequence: CAISAVPRLEAGYGYTF. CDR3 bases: TGTGCCATCAGTGCGGTTCCCCGCCTCGAAGCGGGCTATGGCTACACCTTC.

The CDR3 reads CASWTGGNYGYTF. CDR3 DNA: TGTGCCAGCTGGACAGGAGGTAACTATGGCTACACCTTC. The V and J genes are TRBV2 and TRBJ1-2; 7 nucleotides line up with TRBD1. V gave up 8 bases and J gave up 1 base; unmatched junction bases: 4. The CDR3 consists of 13 residues. Germline lookup yields CDR1 SNHLY and CDR2 FYNNEI. Complete variable domain (other parts from reference TRBV2 and TRBJ1-2): EPEVTQTPSHQVTQMGQEVILRCVPISNHLYFYWYRQILGQKVEFLVSFYNNEISEKSEIFDDQFSVERPDGSNFTLKIRSTKLEDSAMYFCASWTGGNYGYTFGSGTRLTVV.

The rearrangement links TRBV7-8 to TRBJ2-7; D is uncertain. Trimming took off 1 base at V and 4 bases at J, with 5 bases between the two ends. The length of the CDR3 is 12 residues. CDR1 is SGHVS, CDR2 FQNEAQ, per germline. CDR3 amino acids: CASSLVGYEQYV. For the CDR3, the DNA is TGTGCCAGCAGCTTAGTTGGGTACGAGCAGTACGTC.

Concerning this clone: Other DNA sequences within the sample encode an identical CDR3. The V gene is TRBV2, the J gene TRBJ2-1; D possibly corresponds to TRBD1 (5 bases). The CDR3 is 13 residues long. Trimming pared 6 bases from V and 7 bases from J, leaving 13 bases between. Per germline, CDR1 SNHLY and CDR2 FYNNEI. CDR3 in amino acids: CASRGQGGNEQFF. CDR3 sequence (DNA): TGTGCCAGCAGGGGGCAGGGTGGGAATGAGCAGTTCTTC. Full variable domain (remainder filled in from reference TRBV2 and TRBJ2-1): EPEVTQTPSHQVTQMGQEVILRCVPISNHLYFYWYRQILGQKVEFLVSFYNNEISEKSEIFDDQFSVERPDGSNFTLKIRSTKLEDSAMYFCASRGQGGNEQFFGPGTRLTVL.

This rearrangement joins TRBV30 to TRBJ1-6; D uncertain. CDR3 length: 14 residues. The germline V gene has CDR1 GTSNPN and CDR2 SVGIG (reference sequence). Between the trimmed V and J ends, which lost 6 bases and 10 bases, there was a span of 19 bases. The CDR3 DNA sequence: TGTGCCTGTCGCCTGGGAGTTCTCGGGTCACCCCTCCACTTT. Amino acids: CACRLGVLGSPLHF.

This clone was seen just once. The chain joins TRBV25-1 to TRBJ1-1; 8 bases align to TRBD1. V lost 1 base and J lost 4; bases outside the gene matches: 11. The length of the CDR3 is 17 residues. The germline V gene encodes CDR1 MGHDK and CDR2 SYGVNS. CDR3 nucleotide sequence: TGTGCCAGCAGTGAATCTGGTAGGACAGGGATGGGCACTGAAGCTTTCTTT. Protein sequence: CASSESGRTGMGTEAFF.